These 30 T cell receptor beta chains were all obtained from the same sample, sequenced in a study of response to subunit inactivated influenza vaccine. TCRdb reanalysed the RT-PCR reads using MiXCR and keeps one entry per CDR3 protein. Of about 620,000 distinct CDR3 sequences listed, about 10% are singletons. Material: PBMCs from blood, obtained on the day of vaccination. The receptors derive from a man aged 45 to 65 who received an inactivated influenza vaccine.

This clonotype turned up a few times. The V and J genes are TRBV11-2 and TRBJ2-1; perhaps TRBD1 as D (6 bases). V was clipped by 5 bases and J by 4 bases, with 18 bases between them. Germline V CDR1 and CDR2: SGHAT, FQNNGV. The CDR3 contains 16 residues. CDR3 in amino acids: CASSLQRTAKYNEQFF. The CDR3 nucleotides are TGTGCCAGCAGCCTACAGAGGACAGCTAAATACAATGAGCAGTTCTTC.

The V gene is TRBV20-1, the J gene TRBJ2-7; TRBD1 is a possible D gene (6 bases). Germline V gene lookup returns CDR1 DFQATT and CDR2 SNEGSKA (reference sequence). The CDR3 is 11 amino acids. The CDR3 loop is CSQQGNGEQYF. DNA for the CDR3: TGCAGCCAACAGGGAAATGGCGAGCAGTACTTC.

The genes are TRBV7-9 and TRBJ2-2; D gene unclear. Germline V gene lookup returns CDR1 SEHNR and CDR2 FQNEAQ (reference sequence). The V end was cut by 8 bases, the J end by 3 bases, with 7 bases between. This CDR3 contains 12 residues. CDR3 in DNA: TGTGCCAGCCCCCCAGACACCGGGGAGCTGTTTTTT. This translates into CASPPDTGELFF.

A few counts support this clonotype. The J gene is TRBJ1-2, the V gene TRBV7-2, with D possibly TRBD1 on 6 matching bases. Germline CDR1 SGHTA, CDR2 FQGNSA. The CDR3 spans 13 residues. Trimming pared 6 bases from V and 6 bases from J, leaving 14 bases between. CDR3 sequence: CASRDGGAHGYTF. In DNA form, the CDR3 reads TGTGCCAGCAGGGATGGGGGGGCTCATGGCTACACCTTC.

Ten or more counts support this clonotype. CDR3 nucleotides: TGCGCCAGCAGCTTGGTTGGTAGCGGGGGAGAGCAGTTCTTC. It yields the protein CASSLVGSGGEQFF. The rearrangement links TRBV5-1 to TRBJ2-1; 9 bases match TRBD2. The CDR3 loop spans 14 amino acids. J was trimmed by 10 bases and V by 0 bases; bases with no gene match: 5. Looked up from germline, CDR1 is SGHRS and CDR2 is YFSETQ.

This clonotype turned up a few times. The CDR3 sequence: CASSPPTAYEQYF. The CDR3 DNA sequence: TGTGCCAGCAGTCCCCCCACAGCCTACGAGCAGTACTTC. The chain recombines TRBV25-1 with TRBJ2-7; no clear D gene. This CDR3 has 13 residues. Trimming left V 5 bases short and J 2 bases short, with 10 bases between. The germline gives CDR1 MGHDK, CDR2 SYGVNS.

This rearrangement joins TRBV28 to TRBJ2-7, with 8 positions matching TRBD1. The CDR3 consists of 13 residues. V trimming: 3 bases; J trimming: 3 bases; junction bases outside the gene matches: 1. CDR1 MDHEN and CDR2 SYDVKM come from the germline V gene. CDR3 residues: CASSFDRGYEQYF. CDR3 DNA sequence: TGTGCCAGCAGTTTTGACAGGGGCTACGAGCAGTACTTC.

This clonotype was seen only a few times. The chain is built from TRBV12-3 or TRBV12-4 and TRBJ1-1; D unclear. CDR3 length: 14 amino acids. The V end was cut by 3 bases, the J end by 2 bases, with 10 bases between. The CDR3 sequence is CASSLLTPNTEAFF. CDR3 nucleotides: TGTGCCAGCAGTTTGCTGACACCTAACACTGAAGCTTTCTTT.

This clonotype has just one count. This chain joins TRBV30 and TRBJ2-1, with TRBD2 matching 7 bases. CDR3 length: 14 amino acids. Germline CDR1 is GTSNPN and CDR2 is SVGIG (reference sequence). V lost 5 bases, J lost 6 bases, and 10 bases stayed unmatched. The CDR3 sequence is CAWGRGGASNEQFF. The CDR3 nucleotides are TGTGCCTGGGGGAGGGGAGGGGCATCCAATGAGCAGTTCTTC. Looking up the rest from reference TRBV30 and TRBJ2-1 gives the full variable domain: SQTIHQWPATLVQPVGSPLSLECTVEGTSNPNLYWYRQAAGRGLQLLFYSVGIGQISSEVPQNLSASRPQDRQFILSSKKLLLSDSGFYLCAWGRGGASNEQFFGPGTRLTVL.

The table lists this clonotype with a few counts. V usage is TRBV6-1 and J usage is TRBJ1-6; 8 bases are a match to TRBD1. Trimming cost V 7 bases and J 8 bases; bases outside gene matches: 4. The CDR3 is 13 amino acids. Germline V gene data show CDR1 as MNHNS and CDR2 as SASEGT. The CDR3, as DNA: TGTGCCAGCATGGAGACAGGGGATTCACCCCTCCACTTT. Residues: CASMETGDSPLHF.

The chain joins TRBV11-1 to TRBJ2-1; 11 nucleotides align to TRBD2. Losses at the gene ends were 3 bases for V and 0 bases for J; bases not matched to a gene: 7. The CDR3 extends over 18 amino acids. CDR1 and CDR2 from the germline V gene are SGHAT and FQDESV (reference sequence). In DNA, the CDR3 is TGTGCCAGCAGCTTTCCCACTAGCGGGGGACCCTCCTACAATGAGCAGTTCTTC. Amino acid sequence: CASSFPTSGGPSYNEQFF.

This chain uses TRBV28 with TRBJ2-2; TRBD1 is a possible D gene (5 bases). Germline CDR1 MDHEN, CDR2 SYDVKM. This CDR3 has 17 residues. Trimming removed 0 bases at V and 0 bases at J, with 11 bases between. The chain's CDR3 is CASSLWTVSANTGELFF. CDR3 in DNA: TGTGCCAGCAGTTTATGGACAGTTTCCGCGAACACCGGGGAGCTGTTTTTT.

In this sample, this clonotype turned up many times. The V and J genes are TRBV5-1 and TRBJ2-5, with TRBD1 as a possible D gene (7 bases). Between the trimmed V and J ends, which lost 4 bases and 4 bases, there was a span of 14 bases. Germline V gene sequence: CDR1 SGHRS, CDR2 YFSETQ. CDR3 size: 14 residues. As DNA, the CDR3 is TGCGCCAGCAGCCCCGGAGGGGGCGGAGAGACCCAGTACTTC. This codes for CASSPGGGGETQYF.

The genes are TRBV6-1 and TRBJ2-7, with 9 nucleotides matching TRBD2. Germline V gene lookup returns CDR1 MNHNS and CDR2 SASEGT. The CDR3 spans 14 residues. V trimming: 3 bases; J trimming: 5 bases; junction bases outside the gene matches: 5. The CDR3 here is CASSDGLASHEQYF. CDR3 coding DNA: TGTGCCAGCAGTGACGGACTAGCGAGCCACGAGCAGTACTTC.

This clonotype occurred a few times. The V and J genes are TRBV20-1 and TRBJ2-1; D is possibly TRBD1 or TRBD2 (5 bases each). V lost 5 bases, J lost 12 bases, and 11 bases lay in between. The CDR3 totals 10 residues. Germline V gene data show CDR1 as DFQATT and CDR2 as SNEGSKA (reference sequence). DNA of the CDR3: TGCAGTGCTTACCGGGACCTGCAGTTCTTC. Residues: CSAYRDLQFF.

This clonotype came up a few times. The V call is TRBV7-9, the J call TRBJ2-1; TRBD2 matches at 9 bases. This CDR3 contains 15 residues. Trimming at V came to 3 bases and at J to 7 bases, leaving 7 bases not matched to a gene. Germline-derived CDR1 and CDR2 are SEHNR and FQNEAQ (reference sequence). The CDR3 bases are TGTGCCAGCAGCTTTAGCGGGAGCGGGGGGAATGAGCAGTTCTTC. Protein product: CASSFSGSGGNEQFF.

This clonotype turned up a few times. The V gene is TRBV18, the J gene TRBJ2-1; 8 bases fit TRBD2. CDR1 and CDR2 (germline): KGHSH, LQKENI. This CDR3 contains 17 residues. The junction had 10 bases not matched to a gene; V was cut back by 1 base and J by 5 bases. Written as DNA, the CDR3 is TGTGCCAGCTCACCACGTATCGGTCGAGCGGGAGACAATGAGCAGTTCTTC. Its protein is CASSPRIGRAGDNEQFF. Looking up the rest from reference TRBV18 and TRBJ2-1 gives the full variable domain: NAGVMQNPRHLVRRRGQEARLRCSPMKGHSHVYWYRQLPEEGLKFMVYLQKENIIDESGMPKERFSAEFPKEGPSILRIQQVVRGDSAAYFCASSPRIGRAGDNEQFFGPGTRLTVL.

J is TRBJ2-2 and V is TRBV5-1; possibly TRBD1 or TRBD2 for D (5 bases each). Germline V lookup: CDR1 SGHRS, CDR2 YFSETQ. V lost 4 bases, J lost 4 bases, and 11 bases lay in between. The CDR3 has 14 amino acids. The CDR3 sequence: CASSPGPSTGELFF. In nucleotides, the CDR3 is TGCGCCAGCAGCCCGGGGCCTTCCACCGGGGAGCTGTTTTTT.

The chain employs TRBV18 and TRBJ1-3; D not certain. The CDR3 is 15 amino acids. Per germline, CDR1 KGHSH and CDR2 LQKENI. Trimming removed 2 bases from V and 0 bases from J, with 8 bases in between. Here the CDR3 reads CASSPYGSSGNTIYF. The CDR3 bases are TGTGCCAGCTCACCATACGGGAGCTCTGGAAACACCATATATTTT. The full variable domain, with the rest looked up from reference TRBV18 and TRBJ1-3, is NAGVMQNPRHLVRRRGQEARLRCSPMKGHSHVYWYRQLPEEGLKFMVYLQKENIIDESGMPKERFSAEFPKEGPSILRIQQVVRGDSAAYFCASSPYGSSGNTIYFGEGSWLTVV.

The rearrangement links TRBV6-5 to TRBJ1-1, with TRBD1 as a possible D gene (5 bases). The CDR3 spans 17 residues. V lost 2 bases, J lost 1 base, and 17 bases lay in between. Germline V lookup: CDR1 MNHEY, CDR2 SVGAGI. CDR3 amino acids: CASSYGAGGDSNTEAFF. The CDR3 DNA sequence: TGTGCCAGCAGTTACGGGGCCGGAGGGGATTCGAACACTGAAGCTTTCTTT.

J is TRBJ2-3 and V is TRBV12-3 or TRBV12-4; a weak D match, TRBD2 (6 bases). The CDR3 totals 15 residues. Trimming cost V 6 bases and J 6 bases, with 19 bases left between them. The CDR3 spells CASRAGPLLVDTQYF. The CDR3 bases are TGTGCCAGCAGGGCGGGACCCCTCCTTGTCGATACGCAGTATTTT.

The chain combines TRBV5-1 with TRBJ2-1; weak D call: TRBD2 (5 bases). The V and J ends lost 0 bases and 8 bases respectively, with 15 bases between them. This CDR3 comprises 15 residues. Germline assignment: CDR1 SGHRS and CDR2 YFSETQ. The CDR3 DNA is TGCGCCAGCAGCTTGGCGGGATCCCAAGGCCATGAGCAGTTCTTC. Translating it yields CASSLAGSQGHEQFF.

This clonotype was seen more than once but under ten times. V gene TRBV12-3 or TRBV12-4 combines with J gene TRBJ2-3; 7 bases match TRBD2. This CDR3 spans 14 amino acids. Trimming took 7 bases from V and 2 from J; bases not matched to a gene: 6. DNA for the CDR3: TGTGCCAGCACTCAGCGGGGTCTCACAGATACGCAGTATTTT. It encodes CASTQRGLTDTQYF.

The table lists this clonotype with many counts. The V call is TRBV5-1, the J call TRBJ1-1, with D unresolved. V lost 0 bases and J lost 4, with 7 bases in between. Germline V gene sequence: CDR1 SGHRS, CDR2 YFSETQ. The CDR3 sequence is 13 residues long. CDR3 loop: CASSLEAPTEAFF. In DNA form, the CDR3 reads TGCGCCAGCAGCTTGGAGGCCCCCACTGAAGCTTTCTTT.

This clonotype was counted many times. The V and J genes are TRBV5-1 and TRBJ2-3; TRBD1 matches 7 bases. With V trimmed by 1 base and J by 0 bases, 2 bases remained unmatched. The germline gives CDR1 SGHRS, CDR2 YFSETQ. This CDR3 region has 15 residues. The CDR3 protein is CASSLWGQSTDTQYF. The CDR3 region has the DNA TGCGCCAGCAGCTTGTGGGGACAGAGCACAGATACGCAGTATTTT.

V and J are TRBV7-9 and TRBJ2-5; no clear D. This CDR3 is 15 amino acids long. The germline gives CDR1 SEHNR, CDR2 FQNEAQ (reference sequence). Between the trimmed V and J ends, which lost 0 bases and 4 bases, there was a span of 12 bases. The CDR3 DNA reads TGTGCCAGCAGCTTAGCAGTGCCTTCAGGAGAGACCCAGTACTTC. Residues: CASSLAVPSGETQYF.

This clonotype was seen more than once but under ten times. V usage is TRBV12-3 or TRBV12-4 and J usage is TRBJ2-5; no reliable D call. The CDR3 totals 13 residues. The V end lost 3 bases, the J end lost 5 bases, and 10 bases lay between the germline ends. CDR3 protein: CASSFSFGETQYF. CDR3 sequence (DNA): TGTGCCAGCAGTTTCTCCTTCGGTGAGACCCAGTACTTC.

The rearrangement uses TRBV21-1 and TRBJ2-2; the D segment call TRBD1 is taken from the table without a DNA check. TRBV21-1 is listed as a pseudogene. This CDR3 spans 16 amino acids. CDR3 region: CASRDGGTGNTGELFF. The DNA for the CDR3 is TGTGCCAGCAGAGACGGGGGGACAGGGAACACCGGGGAGCTGTTTTTT.

The J gene is TRBJ2-7, the V gene TRBV7-2; the D gene is possibly TRBD2 (5 bases). The CDR3 spans 15 residues. Germline loops: CDR1 SGHTA, CDR2 FQGNSA. Trimming stripped 2 bases from V and 1 base from J, with 12 bases between. CDR3 protein: CASSLSGFGSYEQYF. The CDR3 DNA reads TGTGCCAGCAGCTTATCGGGATTTGGGTCCTACGAGCAGTACTTC.

This clonotype was counted between two and nine times. The chain carries TRBV7-9 and TRBJ2-2; D gene uncertain. This CDR3 is built from 13 residues. V was clipped by 6 bases and J by 6 bases, with 11 bases between them. Germline CDR1 reads SEHNR; CDR2 reads FQNEAQ (reference sequence). The CDR3 reads CASSSQPAGELFF. The CDR3 DNA is TGTGCCAGCAGTTCTCAACCAGCCGGGGAGCTGTTTTTT.